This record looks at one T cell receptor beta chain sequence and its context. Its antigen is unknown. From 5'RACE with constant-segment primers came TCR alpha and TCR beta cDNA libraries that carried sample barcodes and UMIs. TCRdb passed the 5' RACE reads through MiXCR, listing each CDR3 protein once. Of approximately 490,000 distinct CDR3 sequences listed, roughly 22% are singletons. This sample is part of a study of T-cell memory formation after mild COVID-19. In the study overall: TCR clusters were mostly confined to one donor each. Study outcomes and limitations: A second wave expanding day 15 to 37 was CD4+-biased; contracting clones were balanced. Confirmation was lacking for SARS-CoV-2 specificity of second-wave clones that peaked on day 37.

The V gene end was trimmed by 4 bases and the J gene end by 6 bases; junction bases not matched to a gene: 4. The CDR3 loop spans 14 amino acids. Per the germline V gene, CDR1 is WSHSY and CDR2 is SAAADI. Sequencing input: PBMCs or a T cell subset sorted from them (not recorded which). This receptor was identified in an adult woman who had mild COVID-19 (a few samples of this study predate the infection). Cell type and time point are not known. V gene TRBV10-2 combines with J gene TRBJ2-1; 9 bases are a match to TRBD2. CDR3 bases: TGCGCCAGCAGTGGACTAGCGGAAGTCAATGAGCAGTTCTTC. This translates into CASSGLAEVNEQFF.